A selection of T cell receptor beta chains follows, all from one sample in a study of T cells in Graves' hyperthyroidism and ophthalmopathy. TCRdb independently ran MiXCR on the multiplex PCR reads; one entry per CDR3 protein. The sample has about 400,000 distinct CDR3 sequences, roughly 14% seen once. Sequencing was carried out using blood. These receptors were collected from a man aged 18 to 29 with Graves' ophthalmopathy. Each CDR3 is given with its conserved first and last residue. Fields, in order: V gene, CDR3 protein.

V gene: TRBV7-9; CDR3 protein: CASSLPLAGVNTGELFF
V gene: TRBV5-1; CDR3 protein: CASSLPIGNTEAFF
V gene: TRBV24-1; CDR3 protein: CATSDTGLNYGYTF
V gene: TRBV13; CDR3 protein: CASSKDRGLETQYF
V gene: TRBV12-3/TRBV12-4; CDR3 protein: CASTQGGGTGGWGAFF
V gene: TRBV10-3; CDR3 protein: CAISESNGELFF
V gene: TRBV6-2/TRBV6-3; CDR3 protein: CASSYSTTPQRQGADTQYF
V gene: TRBV12-3/TRBV12-4; CDR3 protein: CASSYRDLAPDTQYF
V gene: TRBV20-1; CDR3 protein: CSASSGTRDEQYF
V gene: TRBV27; CDR3 protein: CASSPPSGGPYEQYF
V gene: TRBV12-3/TRBV12-4; CDR3 protein: CASSLETGRNTEAFF
V gene: TRBV5-1; CDR3 protein: CASSPGATYGYTF
V gene: TRBV12-3/TRBV12-4; CDR3 protein: CASSGDSRIHAGELFF
V gene: TRBV6-2/TRBV6-3; CDR3 protein: CASKRADTQYF
V gene: TRBV15; CDR3 protein: CATSRATYESYGYTF
V gene: TRBV20-1; CDR3 protein: CSASPPSGNTDTQYF
V gene: TRBV20-1; CDR3 protein: CSAGGGGTYEQYF
V gene: TRBV5-1; CDR3 protein: CASSLGQGADSYGYTF
V gene: TRBV20-1; CDR3 protein: CSAFQRGTATSDTQYF
V gene: TRBV6-1; CDR3 protein: CASSRTTSGRADEQFF
V gene: TRBV7-9; CDR3 protein: CASSTPRTGLYEQYF
V gene: TRBV24-1; CDR3 protein: CATSGGLVLYNEQFF
V gene: TRBV20-1; CDR3 protein: CSAGGGTNYGYTF
V gene: TRBV24-1; CDR3 protein: CATSDGPGLDNEQFF
V gene: TRBV7-9; CDR3 protein: CASSARDTNYEQYF
V gene: TRBV19; CDR3 protein: CATRDRGLDEQYF
V gene: TRBV4-1; CDR3 protein: CASSQDPAGNYGYTF
V gene: TRBV5-1; CDR3 protein: CASSLMRGLGMYEQYF
V gene: TRBV4-1; CDR3 protein: CASSPADRGPSGYTF
V gene: TRBV4-2; CDR3 protein: CASSPLAYSNQPQYF
V gene: TRBV6-4; CDR3 protein: CASRGDRDFHGYTF
V gene: TRBV4-1; CDR3 protein: CASSQVDSSYEQYF
V gene: TRBV7-3; CDR3 protein: CASSASIAGGEDTQYF
V gene: TRBV6-5; CDR3 protein: CASSYSKQGPLATEAFF
V gene: TRBV14; CDR3 protein: CASSQDPREKLFF
V gene: TRBV5-1; CDR3 protein: CASRPGQGHYGYTF
V gene: TRBV30; CDR3 protein: CAWSEVSSGTNEQFF
V gene: TRBV4-2; CDR3 protein: CASSQERGEAFF
V gene: TRBV29-1; CDR3 protein: CSVDTGGLLNTGELFF
V gene: TRBV20-1; CDR3 protein: CSAPRDKTRDTDTQYF
V gene: TRBV6-1; CDR3 protein: CASSEQPVAGSGGYGYTF
V gene: TRBV4-1; CDR3 protein: CASSQNRLDTGELFF